These 3 T cell receptor beta chains originate from one sample sequenced in a study of Ad26.COV2.S vaccination and SARS-CoV-2 variants. Indicated treatment: about 20 received Ad26.COV2.S at low or high dose, single or two shots; about 5 received placebo; per-sample allocation not given. Vaccine and placebo recipients were sampled on day 63 after the first injection. TCRdb's copy holds only in-frame clones and misses some; the assay was immunoSEQ multiplex PCR. Altogether hundreds of thousands of clones are present, 70% to 90% being singletons, with the ten largest covering under 4%. This specimen consisted of peripheral blood, obtained in a trial of Ad26.COV2.S vaccine versus placebo. The receptors here all came from a person between 18 and 60 years old who received the Ad26.COV2.S COVID-19 vaccine or a placebo.

V usage is TRBV2 and J usage is TRBJ2-7; tentative D call: TRBD2 (6 bases). Trimming shortened V by 8 bases and J by 2 bases, and 13 bases separated the two germline ends. Looked up from germline, CDR1 is SNHLY and CDR2 is FYNNEI. The CDR3 loop spans 13 amino acids. The CDR3 region has the DNA TGTGCCAGCGGGGGGACGGGCACCTACGAGCAGTACTTC. This encodes CASGGTGTYEQYF.

This clone occurred once. This chain connects TRBV11-2 to TRBJ1-6; D is unresolved. Trimming shortened V by 1 base and J by 13 bases, and 8 bases separated the two germline ends. Germline CDR1 SGHAT, CDR2 FQNNGV. The CDR3 covers 12 residues. CDR3 in DNA: TGTGCCAGCAGCTTAGGGTGGTGGCCCCTCCACTTT. Translation: CASSLGWWPLHF.

This sequence joins TRBV15 and TRBJ1-2; possible D gene TRBD1, 6 bases. CDR1 LNHNV and CDR2 YYDKDF come from the germline V gene (reference sequence). Deletions cut 1 base from V and 5 bases from J, with 11 bases between. This CDR3 has 14 amino acids. The CDR3 loop is CATSRARQGYGYTF. CDR3 sequence (DNA): TGTGCCACCAGCAGAGCCCGCCAGGGGTATGGCTACACCTTC. Supplemented by reference TRBV15 and TRBJ1-2, the full variable domain reads DAMVIQNPRYQVTQFGKPVTLSCSQTLNHNVMYWYQQKSSQAPKLLFHYYDKDFNNEADTPDNFQSRRPNTSFCFLDIRSPGLGDTAMYLCATSRARQGYGYTFGSGTRLTVV.